This TCR beta chain was profiled in a study of T-cell memory formation after mild COVID-19. General study findings and limits: Detection of some responders pre-infection suggested pre-existing cross-reactive memory T cells participated.

Note on this clonotype: Its antigen is not known.

TCRdb itself ran the 5' RACE reads through MiXCR, one entry per CDR3 protein. The repertoire consists of about 620,000 distinct CDR3 sequences, with about a sixth occurring once and the leading ten covering more than 10%. This CDR3 has 15 residues. With 6 bases clipped from V and 0 bases from J, the junction kept 5 bases outside the gene matches. Material: PBMCs or a T cell subset sorted from them (not recorded which). The origin of this receptor is an adult woman who had mild COVID-19 (a few samples of this study predate the infection). Cell type and time point are not known. The V gene is TRBV12-3 or TRBV12-4, the J gene TRBJ1-3; 7 positions agree with TRBD1. CDR3 coding DNA: TGTGCCAGCAGCCGTACAGGGGTCTCTGGAAACACCATATATTTT. Protein: CASSRTGVSGNTIYF.